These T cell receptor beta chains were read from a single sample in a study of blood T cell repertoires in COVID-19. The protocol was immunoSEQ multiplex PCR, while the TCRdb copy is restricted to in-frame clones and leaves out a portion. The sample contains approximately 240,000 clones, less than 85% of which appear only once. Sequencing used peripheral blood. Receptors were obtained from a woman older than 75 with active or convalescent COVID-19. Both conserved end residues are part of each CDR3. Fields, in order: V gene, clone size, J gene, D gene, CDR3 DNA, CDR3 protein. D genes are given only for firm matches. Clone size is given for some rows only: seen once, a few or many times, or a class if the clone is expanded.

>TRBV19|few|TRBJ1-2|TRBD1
TGTGCCAGTAGTATCCCCAGGGGGCAGAACTATGGCTACACCTTC
CASSIPRGQNYGYTF
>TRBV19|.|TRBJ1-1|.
TGTGCCAGTGCGCTTGGGGGCAGCCCCACTGAAGCTTTCTTT
CASALGGSPTEAFF
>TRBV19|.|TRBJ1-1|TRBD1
TGTGCCAGTAGCGTTTTGGACAGGGGTTACACTGAAGCTTTCTTT
CASSVLDRGYTEAFF
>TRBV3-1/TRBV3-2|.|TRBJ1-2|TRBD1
TGTGCCAGCAGCCACCTCGACAGGGCGGCCTATGGCTACACCTTC
CASSHLDRAAYGYTF
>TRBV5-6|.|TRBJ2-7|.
TGTGCCAGCGGGCTCACGGGGACCTACGAGCAGTACTTC
CASGLTGTYEQYF
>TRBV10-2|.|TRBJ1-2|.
TGCGCCAGCAGTGAGACCTCCCAGGGCAGACGGTATCACGGCTATGGCTACACCTTC
CASSETSQGRRYHGYGYTF
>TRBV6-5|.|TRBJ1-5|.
TGTGCCACCAAGGCAGGGTTTGAGCCCCAGCATTTT
CATKAGFEPQHF
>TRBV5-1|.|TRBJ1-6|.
TGCGCCAGCAGCTTGGAGTCCCAGTATTCACCCCTCCACTTT
CASSLESQYSPLHF
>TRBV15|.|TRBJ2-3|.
TGTGCCACCAGCAGAGCCGGAGGTGGTAATAGCGGCTTCACAGATACGCAGTATTTT
CATSRAGGGNSGFTDTQYF
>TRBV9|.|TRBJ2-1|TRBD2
TGTGCCAGCAGCGTACAAGCGGGAGTATATGAGCAGTTCTTC
CASSVQAGVYEQFF
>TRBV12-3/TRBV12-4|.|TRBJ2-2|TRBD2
TGTGCCGGGAGGGTGAACACCGGGGAGCTGTTTTTT
CAGRVNTGELFF
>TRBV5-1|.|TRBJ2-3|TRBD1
TGCGCCAGCAGCTCGGGGACAGGGGCTACCACAGATACGCAGTATTTT
CASSSGTGATTDTQYF
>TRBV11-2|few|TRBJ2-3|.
TGTGCCAGCAGCCTCAGGCGGGGCGCAGATACGCAGTATTTT
CASSLRRGADTQYF
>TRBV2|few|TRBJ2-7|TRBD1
TGTGCCAGCAGCCCCGGGACAGACCACGTCAGACCCTACGAGCAGTACTTC
CASSPGTDHVRPYEQYF
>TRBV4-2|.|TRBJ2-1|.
TGTGCCAGCAGCCAAGAACTGAGAAATGAGCAGTTCTTC
CASSQELRNEQFF
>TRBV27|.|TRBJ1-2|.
TGTGCCAGCAGTTTAGGGCGGGAAACCTATGGCTACACCTTC
CASSLGRETYGYTF
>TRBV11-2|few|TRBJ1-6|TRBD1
TGTGCCAGCAGCTTATTCCAGGGGGAGAATTCACCCCTCCACTTT
CASSLFQGENSPLHF
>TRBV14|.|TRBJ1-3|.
TGTGCCAGCAGCAGACATCTCTCTGGAAACACCATATATTTT
CASSRHLSGNTIYF
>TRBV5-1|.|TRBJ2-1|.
TGCGCCAGCAGCTTGGCTACCGCAAGCTCCTACAATGAGCAGTTCTTC
CASSLATASSYNEQFF
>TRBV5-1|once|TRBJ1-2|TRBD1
TGCGCCAGCAGCTTGGACCGACAGGGGGCCTATGGCTACACCTTC
CASSLDRQGAYGYTF
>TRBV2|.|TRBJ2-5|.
TGTGCCAGCAGTGAGCACAGCCAAGAGACCCAGTACTTC
CASSEHSQETQYF
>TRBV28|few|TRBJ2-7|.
TGTGCCAGCAGTTTACTTTCGCGCGAGCAGTACTTC
CASSLLSREQYF
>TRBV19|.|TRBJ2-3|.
TGTGCCAGTAGTATATCGGGGGAAGGAGATACGCAGTATTTT
CASSISGEGDTQYF
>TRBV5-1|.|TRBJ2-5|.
TGCGCCAGCAGCTTTTCGACAAAACTCCAAGAGACCCAGTACTTC
CASSFSTKLQETQYF
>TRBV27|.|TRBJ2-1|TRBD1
TGTGCCAGCAGTAGGTTCCTCGGGACAGACTCCTACAATGAGCAGTTCTTC
CASSRFLGTDSYNEQFF
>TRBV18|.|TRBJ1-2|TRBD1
TGTGCCAGCTCACAGGGACAGGGGGCAGATGGCTACACCTTC
CASSQGQGADGYTF
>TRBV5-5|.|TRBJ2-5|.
TGTGCCGCCTACATGGAGGAAGGCGGGCCCGCCGGGACCCAGTACTTC
CAAYMEEGGPAGTQYF
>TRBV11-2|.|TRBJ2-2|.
TGTGCCAGCACGACAACCGGGGAGCTGTTTTTT
CASTTTGELFF
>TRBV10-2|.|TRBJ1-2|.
TGCGCCAGCAGTGACTCTCCAACAGGAGCGGGTGGCTACACCTTC
CASSDSPTGAGGYTF
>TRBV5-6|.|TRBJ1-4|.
TGTGCCAGCAGCTTGGTAGTGCAGGATGAAAAACTGTTTTTT
CASSLVVQDEKLFF
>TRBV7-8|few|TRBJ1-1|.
TGTGCCAGCAGCTACCTTGAGAGGAACACTGAAGCTTTCTTT
CASSYLERNTEAFF
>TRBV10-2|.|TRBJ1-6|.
TGCGCCAGCAGTGAGGAAGGGGGTAATTCACCCCTCCACTTT
CASSEEGGNSPLHF
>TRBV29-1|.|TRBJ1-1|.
TGCAGCGTTGAAGTTCCGCAGGGCGGTGAAGCTTTCTTT
CSVEVPQGGEAFF
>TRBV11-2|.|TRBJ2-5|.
TGTGCCAGCAGCAGCACGAGCGGGCCCCAGCAGAGGACCCAGTACTTC
CASSSTSGPQQRTQYF
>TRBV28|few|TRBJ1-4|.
TGTGCCATCCAAACGGAGGAAAAACTGTTTTTT
CAIQTEEKLFF
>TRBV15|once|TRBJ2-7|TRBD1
TGTGCCACCAGCAAACGGGACAGCTACGAGCAGTACTTC
CATSKRDSYEQYF
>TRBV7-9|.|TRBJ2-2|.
TGTGCCAGCGCAGGGAACACCGGGGAGCTGTTTTTT
CASAGNTGELFF
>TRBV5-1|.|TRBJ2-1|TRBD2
TGCGCCAGCAGCCCCGGGACTAGCGGGCGCTCCTACAATGAGCAGTTCTTC
CASSPGTSGRSYNEQFF
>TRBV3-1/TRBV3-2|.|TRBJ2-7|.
TGTGCCAGCAGCCAATCCCCGGGGGATTACGAGCAGTACTTC
CASSQSPGDYEQYF
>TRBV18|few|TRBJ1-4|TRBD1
TGTGCCAGCTCAACTGGACAGGGGGCTCGAGAAAAACTGTTTTTT
CASSTGQGAREKLFF